The 26 T cell receptor beta chains below all came from one sample that was sequenced in a study of CD8 T cells in Susac syndrome. RNA, at about 0.45 to 1 ug, was reverse transcribed with random hexamers. TCRdb analysed the immunoSEQ multiplex PCR reads with MiXCR anew, one entry per CDR3 protein. Of over 300,000 distinct CDR3 sequences listed, roughly 94% are singletons. Specimen: CD4+ T cells from PBMCs. The receptors stem from a human donor with multiple sclerosis.

V gene TRBV7-2 combines with J gene TRBJ1-4; no definite D call. CDR3 length equals 16 residues. The germline V gene encodes CDR1 SGHTA and CDR2 FQGNSA. Trimming shortened V by 5 bases and J by 2 bases, and 15 bases separated the two germline ends. The CDR3 region is CASSKGGGVTNEKLFF. Written as DNA, the CDR3 is TGTGCCAGCAGCAAGGGAGGTGGGGTGACTAATGAAAAACTGTTTTTT.

The gene calls are TRBV6-5 and TRBJ2-4; D is perhaps TRBD2 (7 bases). The CDR3 is 17 amino acids. Germline lookup yields CDR1 MNHEY and CDR2 SVGAGI. Trimming left V 4 bases short and J 7 bases short, with 23 bases between. The CDR3 here is CASSFVGVSGGRNIQYF. CDR3 sequence (DNA): TGTGCCAGCAGTTTTGTCGGGGTGTCCGGGGGGCGGAACATTCAGTACTTC.

V gene TRBV3-1 combines with J gene TRBJ1-6; TRBD1 is a possible D gene (6 bases). V lost 4 bases to trimming and J lost 0 bases, with 7 bases between them. Germline V gene sequence: CDR1 LGHDT, CDR2 YNNKEL (reference sequence). This CDR3 comprises 15 residues. Here the CDR3 reads CASSRDTSYNSPLHF. The CDR3 DNA reads TGTGCCAGCAGCCGGGACACCTCCTATAATTCACCCCTCCACTTT.

V and J are TRBV7-9 and TRBJ1-2; D might be TRBD1 (5 bases). The V end lost 6 bases, the J end lost 4 bases, and 21 bases lay between the germline ends. CDR3 length equals 16 residues. Germline V gene lookup returns CDR1 SEHNR and CDR2 FQNEAQ (reference sequence). The CDR3 here is CASRLTAGSEGYGYTF. CDR3 DNA sequence: TGTGCCAGCAGACTCACTGCAGGGTCTGAAGGCTATGGCTACACCTTC.

This clonotype was seen just once. The chain employs TRBV30 and TRBJ1-1, with TRBD1 as a possible D gene (6 bases). This CDR3 comprises 16 residues. V dropped 0 bases and J dropped 1 base, with 15 bases sitting between them. CDR1 is GTSNPN and CDR2 is SVGIG in the germline V gene (reference sequence). This CDR3 is CAWSVSWGAGNTEAFF. In nucleotides, the CDR3 is TGTGCCTGGAGTGTATCGTGGGGGGCCGGGAACACTGAAGCTTTCTTT.

In nucleotides, the CDR3 is TGTGCCAGCAGTTCTAGGAGGCAGGGTCGACCTATAGCCAAAAACATTCAGTACTTC. It codes for CASSSRRQGRPIAKNIQYF. This sequence joins TRBV27 and TRBJ2-4; D may match TRBD1 or TRBD2 (5 bases each). CDR3 length: 19 amino acids. V lost 4 bases and J 0 bases, leaving 22 bases between the germline ends. Germline CDR1 is MNHEY and CDR2 is SMNVEV (reference sequence).

This chain connects TRBV6-1 to TRBJ2-5; 12 nucleotides agree with TRBD2. Germline CDR1 is MNHNS and CDR2 is SASEGT. The V gene end was trimmed by 5 bases and the J gene end by 5 bases; junction bases not matched to a gene: 6. CDR3 length equals 15 residues. DNA for the CDR3: TGTGCCAGCAGTCCCGGACTAGCGGGATTGGAGACCCAGTACTTC. Protein product: CASSPGLAGLETQYF.

The genes are TRBV30 and TRBJ2-5; TRBD1 agrees at 7 bases. Unmatched junction bases numbered 13, after V lost 7 bases and J lost 2 bases. Germline V CDR1 and CDR2: GTSNPN, SVGIG (reference sequence). The CDR3 is 15 amino acids. The CDR3 loop is CASNSRDSSQETQYF. The DNA for the CDR3 is TGTGCCTCGAATTCCCGGGACAGTTCACAAGAGACCCAGTACTTC.

The genes are TRBV7-8 and TRBJ2-1, with 7 nucleotides matching TRBD2. With V trimmed by 4 bases and J by 9 bases, 18 bases remained unmatched. Looked up from germline, CDR1 is SGHVS and CDR2 is FQNEAQ. The CDR3 contains 17 residues. The CDR3 DNA is TGTGCCAGCAGCTCGATGAAGCGGGGCAGGCTAATCGGTGAGCAGTTCTTC. This codes for CASSSMKRGRLIGEQFF.

The chain recombines TRBV5-1 with TRBJ2-5, with TRBD2 matching 10 bases. This CDR3 region has 15 residues. V trimming: 4 bases; J trimming: 4 bases; junction bases outside the gene matches: 7. Per germline, CDR1 SGHRS and CDR2 YFSETQ. CDR3 loop: CASSGKLAGSETQYF. CDR3 DNA: TGCGCCAGCAGCGGAAAACTAGCGGGATCAGAGACCCAGTACTTC.

The chain has TRBV9 and TRBJ2-1; D is perhaps TRBD2 (6 bases). Germline CDR1 is SGDLS and CDR2 is YYNGEE. This CDR3 spans 15 amino acids. V was pared by 0 bases and J by 9 bases, with 16 bases between. This CDR3 reads CASSVDSGTFAEQFF. The CDR3 DNA sequence: TGTGCCAGCAGCGTAGACTCCGGGACTTTCGCTGAGCAGTTCTTC. Using reference TRBV9 and TRBJ2-1 for the parts outside the CDR3, the full variable domain is DSGVTQTPKHLITATGQRVTLRCSPRSGDLSVYWYQQSLDQGLQFLIQYYNGEERAKGNILERFSAQQFPDLHSELNLSSLELGDSALYFCASSVDSGTFAEQFFGPGTRLTVL.

The rearrangement links TRBV6-2 or TRBV6-3 to TRBJ2-7, with a tentative D call TRBD2 (5 bases). Trimming removed 2 bases at V and 3 bases at J, with 20 bases between. Germline loops: CDR1 MNHEY, CDR2 SVGEGT. This CDR3 spans 17 amino acids. The CDR3 loop reads CASSYAPKPKLGYEQYF. In DNA, the CDR3 is TGTGCCAGCAGTTACGCCCCAAAGCCGAAACTAGGCTACGAGCAGTACTTC.

The gene calls are TRBV6-1 and TRBJ2-3; 10 bases are a match to TRBD2. Germline assignment: CDR1 MNHNS and CDR2 SASEGT. Trimming at V came to 5 bases and at J to 2 bases, leaving 4 bases not matched to a gene. CDR3 length: 15 amino acids. The chain's CDR3 is CASSKLAGYTDTQYF. CDR3 in DNA: TGTGCCAGCAGTAAACTAGCGGGGTACACAGATACGCAGTATTTT.

The chain is built from TRBV19 and TRBJ1-1, with 9 bases aligning to TRBD1. CDR3 length: 17 residues. Germline CDR1 is LNHDA and CDR2 is SQIVND (reference sequence). V shed 9 bases and J 0 bases; nucleotides not matched to a gene: 14. In DNA form, the CDR3 reads TGTGCCAGCGTCGGGACAGGGTCGTTTTGGGTGAACACTGAAGCTTTCTTT. It specifies CASVGTGSFWVNTEAFF.

The rearrangement uses TRBV5-1 and TRBJ1-2; D remains unclear. CDR3 size: 13 residues. Per germline, CDR1 SGHRS and CDR2 YFSETQ. Trimming removed 0 bases from V and 4 bases from J, with 7 bases in between. The CDR3 here is CASSLDQRYGYTF. DNA of the CDR3: TGCGCCAGCAGCTTGGATCAGCGCTATGGCTACACCTTC.

DNA of the CDR3: TGTGCCAGCAGCTTATCGGCCTTCACAGATACGCAGTATTTT. Its protein product is CASSLSAFTDTQYF. V is TRBV7-6 and J is TRBJ2-3; D not certain. Germline CDR1 reads SGHVS; CDR2 reads FNYEAQ. V was clipped by 2 bases and J by 2 bases, with 8 bases between them. This CDR3 has 14 amino acids.

The chain recombines TRBV5-4 with TRBJ2-7; D is perhaps TRBD1 (6 bases). CDR1 is SGHNT, CDR2 YYREEE, per germline (reference sequence). This CDR3 region has 14 residues. The V and J ends lost 4 bases and 2 bases respectively, with 13 bases between them. The CDR3 coding sequence is TGTGCCAGCAGCCCATCACAGGGAACCTACGAGCAGTACTTC. It yields the protein CASSPSQGTYEQYF.

The chain joins TRBV19 to TRBJ1-5, with TRBD1 as a possible D gene (5 bases). V gave up 3 bases and J gave up 2 bases, with 11 bases separating them. CDR1 is LNHDA, CDR2 SQIVND, per germline (reference sequence). The CDR3 has 15 amino acids. The CDR3 reads CASSMGRAGNQPQHF. The DNA of the CDR3 is TGTGCCAGTAGTATGGGCAGGGCGGGCAATCAGCCCCAGCATTTT.

The V gene is TRBV6-5, the J gene TRBJ1-2; the D is unclear. The CDR3 sequence is 14 residues long. Germline V gene data show CDR1 as MNHEY and CDR2 as SVGAGI. V was clipped by 6 bases and J by 5 bases, with 16 bases between them. CDR3 in DNA: TGTGCCAGCAGATCGACCGATTACTTTTATGGCTACACCTTC. Translated, it gives CASRSTDYFYGYTF.

V is TRBV7-8 and J is TRBJ1-1, with TRBD1 as a possible D gene (5 bases). From germline, CDR1 is SGHVS and CDR2 FQNEAQ. The CDR3 extends over 15 amino acids. The V end was cut by 2 bases, the J end by 5 bases, with 15 bases between. DNA of the CDR3: TGTGCCAGCAGCTTATACTGGGACCCTGGGACTGAAGCTTTCTTT. It translates to CASSLYWDPGTEAFF.

The chain links TRBV6-5 to TRBJ1-2, with D uncertain. This CDR3 spans 12 amino acids. Looked up from germline, CDR1 is MNHEY and CDR2 is SVGAGI. V was cut by 5 bases and J by 6 bases, with 10 bases left in between. The CDR3 reads CASSRAGNGYTF. In DNA form, the CDR3 reads TGTGCCAGCAGTAGGGCCGGGAATGGCTACACCTTC.

The chain carries TRBV19 and TRBJ1-6; a possible D gene is TRBD1 (5 bases). Trimming took off 3 bases at V and 7 bases at J, with 10 bases between the two ends. CDR3 length equals 14 residues. Germline-derived CDR1 and CDR2 are LNHDA and SQIVND (reference sequence). The CDR3 nucleotides read TGTGCCAGTAGTATCCGGGGCGAGAATTCACCCCTCCACTTT. Translating gives CASSIRGENSPLHF.

The genes are TRBV27 and TRBJ2-7, with D perhaps TRBD2 (6 bases). With 6 bases removed from V and 3 bases from J, the gap between germline ends came to 12 bases. Per the germline V gene, CDR1 is MNHEY and CDR2 is SMNVEV (reference sequence). The CDR3 has 13 amino acids. In DNA, the CDR3 is TGTGCCAGCAGGCGGGACTCATACTACGAGCAGTACTTC. Amino acids: CASRRDSYYEQYF.

The chain carries TRBV5-1 and TRBJ2-2, with 11 positions matching TRBD2. Germline CDR1 reads SGHRS; CDR2 reads YFSETQ. The length of the CDR3 is 17 residues. V lost 0 bases to trimming and J lost 4 bases; unmatched junction nucleotides: 5. The CDR3 here is CASSLALAGGLTGELFF. In DNA form, the CDR3 reads TGCGCCAGCAGCTTGGCCTTAGCGGGAGGGCTCACCGGGGAGCTGTTTTTT.

The chain employs TRBV30 and TRBJ1-1; 7 bases align to TRBD1. Germline V gene data show CDR1 as GTSNPN and CDR2 as SVGIG (reference sequence). The CDR3 has 13 amino acids. V gave up 4 bases and J gave up 5 bases; unmatched junction bases: 7. The CDR3 DNA sequence: TGTGCCTGGATAGTAGGGGGCAGGACTGAAGCTTTCTTT. It specifies CAWIVGGRTEAFF. The variable domain in full, completed from reference TRBV30 and TRBJ1-1, reads SQTIHQWPATLVQPVGSPLSLECTVEGTSNPNLYWYRQAAGRGLQLLFYSVGIGQISSEVPQNLSASRPQDRQFILSSKKLLLSDSGFYLCAWIVGGRTEAFFGQGTRLTVV.

The chain employs TRBV6-2 or TRBV6-3 and TRBJ2-2; D call uncertain. CDR1 is MNHEY, CDR2 SVGEGT, per germline. V lost 4 bases and J 0 bases, leaving 6 bases between the germline ends. The CDR3 totals 14 residues. The CDR3 sequence: CASSFWSNTGELFF. CDR3 sequence (DNA): TGTGCCAGCAGTTTCTGGTCGAACACCGGGGAGCTGTTTTTT.